This TCR beta chain was observed in a study of cytomegalovirus exposure and HLA in healthy donors. Study-level findings and limits: In a later analysis, HLA-C alleles had the fewest associated TCRs, DRB1 alleles the most.

Healthy people donating bone marrow made up the donors. A word on this clone: Its antigen is undetermined.

Primers: 60 Vbeta forward and 13 Jbeta reverse. The method was immunoSEQ multiplex PCR; TCRdb's version includes in-frame clones alone and lacks a portion of them. The sample carries approximately 100,000 clones, roughly three fifths recorded once. CDR3 length: 13 amino acids. CDR1 and CDR2 (germline): MNHNY, SVGAGI (reference sequence). V lost 4 bases and J lost 5, with 9 bases in between. This TCR came from a man aged 30 to 45 in good health and CMV-seronegative. The sequenced material came from PBMCs. V is TRBV6-6 and J is TRBJ1-5, with D possibly being TRBD1 (6 bases). Here the CDR3 DNA reads TGTGCCAGCAGTTGGCCAGGGGATCAGCCCCAGCATTTT. As protein: CASSWPGDQPQHF.